These 29 T cell receptor beta chains came from one sample sequenced in a study of blood T cells in healthy people across ages. Together with a sample-barcoded 5' primer, a J-beta primer mix was included in a second PCR lasting about 7 to 12 cycles. From the 5' RACE reads, TCRdb called clonotypes with MiXCR, one entry per CDR3 protein. The table has about a million distinct CDR3 sequences, 30% to 40% seen once; the top ten hold 13%. Sequencing was performed on blood. All receptors derive from a man aged 18 to 30 in good health.

The chain couples TRBV20-1 to TRBJ1-1, with 7 positions matching TRBD1. The ends lost 8 bases at V and 5 bases at J; junction bases unmatched: 11. The CDR3 covers 13 residues. From germline, CDR1 is DFQATT and CDR2 SNEGSKA (reference sequence). CDR3 residues: CSTSGRGETEAFF. The CDR3 DNA reads as TGCAGTACCAGTGGCAGGGGGGAAACTGAAGCTTTCTTT.

The genes are TRBV29-1 and TRBJ2-7, with a possible D match to TRBD1 (6 bases). The CDR3 is made up of 13 amino acids. V dropped 6 bases and J dropped 7 bases, with 19 bases sitting between them. Germline assignment: CDR1 SQVTM and CDR2 ANQGSEA. The CDR3 sequence is CSVGRTENNEQYF. CDR3 DNA sequence: TGCAGCGTAGGTAGGACAGAGAACAATGAGCAGTACTTC.

The rearrangement uses TRBV12-3 or TRBV12-4 and TRBJ1-5; weak D call: TRBD1 (5 bases). V shed 5 bases and J shed 3 bases, with 11 bases lying between them. This CDR3 has 14 amino acids. CDR3 nucleotides: TGTGCCAGCAGTCACACAGGTTACAATCAGCCCCAGCATTTT. Its translation: CASSHTGYNQPQHF.

Turning to this clonotype: Just one base apart from a much larger clone, this may be a read error. The J gene is TRBJ2-5, the V gene TRBV12-3 or TRBV12-4; D is perhaps TRBD2 (5 bases). The J call may be faulty, since TRBJ2-1 better matches the DNA end. The CDR3 is 12 residues long. CDR3 DNA: TGTGCCAGCAGTCCTAGCAGTGAGACCCAGTTCTTC. Translating gives CASSPSSETQFF.

V gene TRBV19 combines with J gene TRBJ2-7; a weak D match, TRBD1 (5 bases). The germline V gene encodes CDR1 LNHDA and CDR2 SQIVND (reference sequence). Deletions cut 6 bases from V and 1 base from J, with 16 bases between. The CDR3 totals 15 residues. CDR3 protein: CASSLGIGVSYEQYF. The CDR3, as DNA: TGTGCCAGTAGCCTTGGGATAGGGGTGTCCTACGAGCAGTACTTC. Together with reference TRBV19 and TRBJ2-7, the CDR3 gives the full variable domain: DGGITQSPKYLFRKEGQNVTLSCEQNLNHDAMYWYRQDPGQGLRLIYYSQIVNDFQKGDIAEGYSVSREKKESFPLTVTSAQKNPTAFYLCASSLGIGVSYEQYFGPGTRLTVT.

Concerning this clonotype: The germline gene is not matched at one end of the junction; a read error may be the cause. This chain links TRBV7-9 with TRBJ1-2; D is ambiguous. The CDR3 length is 13 residues. Germline V CDR1 and CDR2: SEHNR, FQNEAQ (reference sequence). In DNA, the CDR3 is TGTGTCAGCAGCTTAGAAGACTCCTATGGCTACACCTTC. Translated, it gives CVSSLEDSYGYTF. The whole variable domain, remainder taken from reference TRBV7-9 and TRBJ1-2, is DTGVSQNPRHKITKRGQNVTFRCDPISEHNRLYWYRQTLGQGPEFLTYFQNEAQLEKSRLLSDRFSAERPKGSFSTLEIQRTEQGDSAMYLCVSSLEDSYGYTFGSGTRLTVV.

With respect to this clonotype: One base away lies a much larger clone, so this may be a sequencing read error. This chain connects TRBV13 to TRBJ2-1; 11 nucleotides match TRBD2. The germline V gene has CDR1 PRHDT and CDR2 FYEKMQ (reference sequence). The CDR3 is 16 amino acids. The CDR3 DNA follows: TGTGCCGGCAGCCTAACTAGCGGGGGCTCCTACAATGAGCAGTTCTTC. It encodes CAGSLTSGGSYNEQFF.

The chain combines TRBV29-1 with TRBJ1-1, with a tentative D call TRBD1 (5 bases). In germline, CDR1 is SQVTM, CDR2 ANQGSEA. The CDR3 totals 13 residues. The V end was cut by 2 bases, the J end by 0 bases, with 7 bases between. For the CDR3, the DNA is TGCAGCGTTGAACAGGGTATGAACACTGAAGCTTTCTTT. Its protein product is CSVEQGMNTEAFF.

In this sample, this clonotype turned up a few times. This chain connects TRBV4-3 to TRBJ2-1; TRBD1 agrees at 7 bases. Germline V CDR1 and CDR2: LGHNA, YSLEER. Trimming at V came to 4 bases and at J to 4 bases, leaving 7 bases not matched to a gene. The CDR3 sequence is 15 residues long. The CDR3 region has the DNA TGCGCCAGCAGCCTAGACAGGGAACCGTACAATGAGCAGTTCTTC. As protein: CASSLDREPYNEQFF.

V and J are TRBV14 and TRBJ1-4, with 7 bases aligning to TRBD1. Trimming took 6 bases from V and 4 from J; bases not matched to a gene: 8. The length of the CDR3 is 15 residues. Germline V lookup: CDR1 SGHDN, CDR2 FVKESK. Here the CDR3 DNA reads TGTGCCAGCAGTGACACAGGGGACATTAATGAAAAACTGTTTTTT. Protein sequence: CASSDTGDINEKLFF.

V and J are TRBV3-1 and TRBJ2-7; 8 bases agree with TRBD2. Germline trimming cut 0 bases from V and 2 bases from J; bases unmatched to any gene: 6. The CDR3 consists of 16 residues. Germline V lookup: CDR1 LGHDT, CDR2 YNNKEL (reference sequence). This CDR3 is CASSQEEAGATYEQYF. CDR3 nucleotides: TGTGCCAGCAGCCAAGAGGAAGCGGGAGCAACCTACGAGCAGTACTTC.

V is TRBV12-3 or TRBV12-4 and J is TRBJ2-1, with a tentative D call TRBD1 (6 bases). CDR3 length equals 15 residues. Trimming shortened V by 3 bases and J by 2 bases, and 11 bases separated the two germline ends. The CDR3 protein is CASSFEQGAYNEQFF. For the CDR3, the DNA is TGTGCCAGCAGTTTTGAACAGGGAGCCTACAATGAGCAGTTCTTC.

The CDR3 DNA is TGTGCCAGCGGGGGGGCAGCCTACGAGCAGTACTTC. Protein product: CASGGAAYEQYF. The J gene is TRBJ2-7, the V gene TRBV7-9, with D possibly TRBD2 on 7 matching bases. CDR1 is SEHNR, CDR2 FQNEAQ, per germline (reference sequence). V lost 8 bases and J lost 2, with 10 bases in between. This CDR3 is 12 amino acids long.

This clonotype was counted between two and nine times. The chain has TRBV5-1 and TRBJ2-7; 8 nucleotides align to TRBD1. This CDR3 contains 14 residues. Trimming at V came to 4 bases and at J to 5 bases, leaving 8 bases not matched to a gene. From germline, CDR1 is SGHRS and CDR2 YFSETQ. The CDR3 here is CASSPDWTGNEQYF. The DNA of the CDR3 is TGCGCCAGCAGCCCCGACTGGACAGGGAACGAGCAGTACTTC.

This clonotype was counted a single time. This chain connects TRBV6-2 or TRBV6-3 to TRBJ1-2; D is unresolved. V lost 6 bases to trimming and J lost 1 base, with 18 bases between them. The CDR3 length is 16 residues. CDR1 and CDR2 from the germline V gene are MNHEY and SVGEGT. Here the CDR3 reads CASSILEATDNYGYTF. The CDR3 nucleotides are TGTGCCAGCAGCATTCTTGAGGCGACGGATAACTATGGCTACACCTTC.

This clonotype was counted a single time. V is TRBV12-3 or TRBV12-4 and J is TRBJ2-1, with 7 bases fitting TRBD2. The J segment lost 4 bases and the V segment lost 5 bases, leaving 5 bases of the junction unmatched. The CDR3 runs 14 residues. CDR3 sequence (DNA): TGTGCCAGCAGTGCCGGGACTACGTACAATGAGCAGTTCTTC. It is translated as CASSAGTTYNEQFF.

V gene TRBV6-2 or TRBV6-3 combines with J gene TRBJ1-2; no clear D gene. Germline values: CDR1 MNHEY, CDR2 SVGEGT. V was clipped by 4 bases and J by 8 bases, with 11 bases between them. The CDR3 contains 12 residues. CDR3 DNA sequence: TGTGCCAGCAGTTCCCCATGGAGCGGCTACACCTTC. Translation: CASSSPWSGYTF.

The chain carries TRBV6-6 and TRBJ2-1; D may be TRBD1 or TRBD2 (5 bases each). This CDR3 comprises 13 residues. CDR1 and CDR2 (germline): MNHNY, SVGAGI (reference sequence). V was shortened by 5 bases and J by 6 bases, with 11 bases between the two germline ends. As DNA, the CDR3 is TGTGCCAGCAGTCCCGGGACGCTCAATGAGCAGTTCTTC. It translates to CASSPGTLNEQFF.

The genes are TRBV5-1 and TRBJ1-1; TRBD1 matches 9 bases. Germline CDR1 reads SGHRS; CDR2 reads YFSETQ. The CDR3 sequence is 15 residues long. V shed 0 bases and J 5 bases; nucleotides not matched to a gene: 5. In DNA form, the CDR3 reads TGCGCCAGCAGCTTGGGGGGACAGGGAGAGACTGAAGCTTTCTTT. Protein: CASSLGGQGETEAFF.

This chain links TRBV6-4 with TRBJ2-3, with 9 bases matching TRBD1. The CDR3 extends over 18 amino acids. The germline V gene has CDR1 MRHNA and CDR2 SNTAGT. V shed 3 bases, J shed 0 bases, and the junction held 10 bases outside the gene matches. This chain's CDR3 is CASSEHSTGTGSTDTQYF. In DNA, the CDR3 is TGTGCCAGCAGTGAGCATTCCACCGGGACAGGGAGCACAGATACGCAGTATTTT.

The genes are TRBV4-3 and TRBJ2-7; D possibly corresponds to TRBD2 (6 bases). Trimming shortened V by 4 bases and J by 7 bases, and 20 bases separated the two germline ends. Germline CDR1 is LGHNA and CDR2 is YSLEER. The CDR3 has 15 residues. In DNA, the CDR3 is TGCGCCAGCAGCCTGGAGCTAGCGAGCTACAATGAGCAGTACTTC. It codes for CASSLELASYNEQYF.

This clonotype was recorded at least ten times. This chain's CDR3 is CSVGPHTDTQYF. CDR3 bases: TGCAGCGTTGGCCCCCACACAGATACGCAGTATTTT. The V gene is TRBV29-1, the J gene TRBJ2-3; D gene uncertain. CDR1 and CDR2 (germline): SQVTM, ANQGSEA. This CDR3 region has 12 residues. Trimming took 4 bases from V and 2 from J, leaving 7 bases between them.

The chain joins TRBV12-3 or TRBV12-4 to TRBJ1-1, with TRBD1 matching 9 bases. This CDR3 is built from 14 residues. The J segment lost 6 bases and the V segment lost 6 bases, leaving 8 bases of the junction unmatched. CDR3 coding DNA: TGTGCCAGCAGCGCTGGGACAGGGTCTGCTGAAGCTTTCTTT. Translation: CASSAGTGSAEAFF.

This chain connects TRBV7-2 to TRBJ2-2; D call uncertain. CDR3 length: 15 residues. Between the trimmed V and J ends, which lost 5 bases and 2 bases, there was a span of 12 bases. Germline V CDR1 and CDR2: SGHTA, FQGNSA. CDR3 in DNA: TGTGCCAGCAGCCGCGAATTAGCCAACACCGGGGAGCTGTTTTTT. This sequence encodes CASSRELANTGELFF.

The genes are TRBV25-1 and TRBJ1-2, with D tentatively TRBD1 (5 bases). The ends were cut back, 1 base at V and 8 bases at J, with 14 bases in the middle. Germline V CDR1 and CDR2: MGHDK, SYGVNS. This CDR3 contains 14 residues. For the CDR3, the DNA is TGTGCCAGCAGTGAATGGGGCCGGGTGTGGGGCTACACCTTC. Amino acids: CASSEWGRVWGYTF.

The CDR3 spells CASSSAEDRIPSGNTIYF. The DNA for the CDR3 is TGTGCCAGCAGTTCCGCCGAGGACAGAATCCCCTCTGGAAACACCATATATTTT. The chain has TRBV7-9 and TRBJ1-3, with D perhaps matching TRBD1 (6 bases). Germline lookup yields CDR1 SEHNR and CDR2 FQNEAQ (reference sequence). This CDR3 has 18 amino acids. V lost 6 bases to trimming and J lost 0 bases, with 21 bases between them.

There are a few counts of this clonotype. This chain connects TRBV7-2 to TRBJ2-2; possibly TRBD2 for D (6 bases). Trimming took 4 bases from V and 1 from J, leaving 16 bases between them. This CDR3 spans 17 amino acids. CDR1 and CDR2 (germline): SGHTA, FQGNSA. The CDR3: CASSSSGGLMNTGELFF. The CDR3 DNA follows: TGTGCCAGCAGCTCTAGTGGGGGACTCATGAACACCGGGGAGCTGTTTTTT.

Only a few counts were recorded for this clonotype. Written as DNA, the CDR3 is TGCGCCAGCAGCTCAACAGGGTATGAAGCTTTCTTT. Amino acids: CASSSTGYEAFF. This chain uses TRBV5-1 with TRBJ1-1; D is possibly TRBD1 (6 bases). With 3 bases removed from V and 7 bases from J, the gap between germline ends came to 10 bases. There are 12 residues in the CDR3. CDR1 is SGHRS, CDR2 YFSETQ, per germline.

Notes on this clonotype: A read error may account for a junction end that differs from germline. The chain is built from TRBV20-1 and TRBJ2-3; tentative D call: TRBD2 (5 bases). The CDR3 length is 18 residues. Germline values: CDR1 DFQATT, CDR2 SNEGSKA (reference sequence). CDR3: CSARDRAGWRITTDTQYF. CDR3 nucleotides: TGTAGTGCTAGAGATCGGGCAGGCTGGAGGATAACCACAGATACGCAGTATTTT.